The 18 T cell receptor beta chains reported below all come from one sample, sequenced in a study of vaccination effects on CD4 cells after COVID-19. Which antigens these TCRs recognize remains unknown. Sequencing was preceded by expansion of antigen-specific CD4+ T cells with viral peptide pools in the ViraFEST assay. It was after 10 days of culture that CD4+ T cells were isolated. The person had a PCR-confirmed SARS-CoV-2 infection during March to December 2020. The method was immunoSEQ multiplex PCR; TCRdb's version includes in-frame clones alone and lacks a portion of them. Here the sample spans 30,000 or so clones, under 80% being singletons. This sample comprised CD4+ T cells from PBMCs cultured with a peptide pool, obtained before COVID-19 vaccination. These receptors were obtained from a human donor who had a prior SARS-CoV-2 infection.

The chain is built from TRBV25-1 and TRBJ1-6, with D uncertain. With 3 bases removed from V and 10 bases from J, the gap between germline ends came to 10 bases. Germline V gives CDR1 MGHDK, CDR2 SYGVNS. The CDR3 sequence is 13 residues long. The CDR3 loop reads CASSDAPGSPLHF. The CDR3 region has the DNA TGTGCCAGCAGTGACGCTCCAGGCTCACCCCTCCACTTT. Variable domain in full (rest from reference TRBV25-1 and TRBJ1-6): EADIYQTPRYLVIGTGKKITLECSQTMGHDKMYWYQQDPGMELHLIHYSYGVNSTEKGDLSSESTVSRIRTEHFPLTLESARPSHTSQYLCASSDAPGSPLHFGNGTRLTVT.

The chain employs TRBV5-6 and TRBJ2-3, with 7 bases lining up with TRBD1. There are 14 residues in the CDR3. V shed 1 base, J shed 2 bases, and the junction held 1 base outside the gene matches. Germline V gives CDR1 SGHDT, CDR2 YYEEEE. CDR3 amino acids: CASSLTGVTDTQYF. The CDR3 bases are TGTGCCAGCAGCTTGACAGGGGTCACAGATACGCAGTATTTT.

The V gene is TRBV3-1 (or the pseudogene TRBV3-2), the J gene TRBJ1-4; no clear D gene. Germline CDR1 reads LGHDT; CDR2 reads YNNKEL (reference sequence). V dropped 3 bases and J dropped 6 bases, with 11 bases sitting between them. This CDR3 is 14 amino acids long. DNA of the CDR3: TGTGCCAGCAGCCAGGTTAACGGGGATGAAAAACTGTTTTTT. Its protein product is CASSQVNGDEKLFF.

This clone was detected only a few times. The chain couples TRBV27 to TRBJ1-2; D is unresolved. CDR3 length: 13 residues. Germline CDR1 reads MNHEY; CDR2 reads SMNVEV (reference sequence). V shed 3 bases and J shed 2 bases, with 7 bases lying between them. The CDR3 here is CASSFFANYGYTF. Written as DNA, the CDR3 is TGTGCCAGCAGTTTTTTTGCAAACTATGGCTACACCTTC.

The chain has TRBV5-1 and TRBJ1-2, with unresolved D. The germline V and J ends were trimmed by 2 bases and 0 bases, with 14 bases remaining between them. This CDR3 contains 16 residues. Germline values: CDR1 SGHRS, CDR2 YFSETQ. CDR3 DNA sequence: TGCGCCAGCAGCTTAGTATCAGCTTACGCTAACTATGGCTACACCTTC. Translated, it gives CASSLVSAYANYGYTF.

In its sample, this clone was seen a few times. This chain links TRBV27 with TRBJ2-7; 9 nucleotides match TRBD1. The CDR3 extends over 15 amino acids. Germline values: CDR1 MNHEY, CDR2 SMNVEV (reference sequence). Trimming removed 6 bases from V and 8 bases from J; junction bases left unmatched: 14. CDR3: CASSPLGQGHGQQYF. In DNA form, the CDR3 reads TGTGCCAGCAGCCCTTTGGGACAGGGACATGGGCAGCAGTACTTC.

This clone has just one count. The chain recombines TRBV25-1 with TRBJ2-5, with TRBD2 matching 10 bases. Trimming cost V 8 bases and J 5 bases; bases outside gene matches: 8. CDR3 length: 14 amino acids. Looked up from germline, CDR1 is MGHDK and CDR2 is SYGVNS. DNA for the CDR3: TGTGCCAGCGCCCAGGGGGGACTAGCGGAGACCCAGTACTTC. This sequence encodes CASAQGGLAETQYF.

This clone showed up just a few times. This chain links TRBV7-9 with TRBJ1-1, with 10 bases that match TRBD1. The CDR3 consists of 15 residues. Losses at the gene ends were 0 bases for V and 5 bases for J; bases not matched to a gene: 3. Germline CDR1 SEHNR, CDR2 FQNEAQ (reference sequence). The CDR3 nucleotides read TGTGCCAGCAGCTTAGCGGACAGGGGGAGGACTGAAGCTTTCTTT. Translation gives CASSLADRGRTEAFF.

The rearrangement links TRBV11-3 to TRBJ2-2, with D perhaps matching TRBD2 (6 bases). Germline V lookup: CDR1 SGHNT, CDR2 YENEEA. With 3 bases removed from V and 8 bases from J, the gap between germline ends came to 22 bases. The CDR3 is 17 amino acids. CDR3 coding DNA: TGTGCCAGCAGCTTGGCGGGGACTCGCCCCTTTGGAGGGGAGCTGTTTTTT. The encoded protein is CASSLAGTRPFGGELFF.

In nucleotides, the CDR3 is TGTGCCAGCAGCACCACGCGAGGGCTAGCGGGAGGGTACACCGGGGAGCTGTTTTTT. Protein: CASSTTRGLAGGYTGELFF. This chain connects TRBV7-8 to TRBJ2-2; 12 bases are a match to TRBD2. CDR3 length: 19 amino acids. In germline, CDR1 is SGHVS, CDR2 FQNEAQ. V shed 5 bases and J 3 bases; nucleotides not matched to a gene: 13.

This sequence joins TRBV6-5 and TRBJ2-6, with 8 nucleotides matching TRBD1. With V trimmed by 5 bases and J by 3 bases, 0 bases remained unmatched. The CDR3 is made up of 14 amino acids. Germline assignment: CDR1 MNHEY and CDR2 SVGAGI. This CDR3 reads CASSTGGGANVLTF. The DNA of the CDR3 is TGTGCCAGCAGTACAGGGGGTGGGGCCAACGTCCTGACTTTC.

V usage is TRBV6-1 and J usage is TRBJ2-2; D call uncertain. CDR1 is MNHNS and CDR2 is SASEGT in the germline V gene. V was shortened by 2 bases and J by 4 bases, with 5 bases between the two germline ends. There are 13 residues in the CDR3. CDR3 sequence: CASSEYGTGELFF. As DNA, the CDR3 is TGTGCCAGCAGTGAATACGGCACCGGGGAGCTGTTTTTT.

Only a few counts were recorded for this clone. The chain uses TRBV11-2 and TRBJ1-2; a weak D match, TRBD1 (5 bases). V lost 3 bases and J 8 bases, leaving 13 bases between the germline ends. The CDR3 consists of 13 residues. Germline V gene lookup returns CDR1 SGHAT and CDR2 FQNNGV. This CDR3 is CASSFTGTQGYTF. CDR3 nucleotides: TGTGCCAGCAGCTTTACCGGGACGCAAGGCTACACCTTC.

V usage is TRBV18 and J usage is TRBJ1-6; D ambiguous. Germline V gives CDR1 KGHSH, CDR2 LQKENI. The V end was cut by 6 bases, the J end by 7 bases, with 7 bases between. The CDR3 has 12 amino acids. CDR3 protein: CASSLENSPLHF. For the CDR3, the DNA is TGTGCCAGCTCCCTGGAAAATTCACCCCTCCACTTT.

The chain uses TRBV5-4 and TRBJ2-1; 10 nucleotides match TRBD2. Germline CDR1 SGHNT, CDR2 YYREEE (reference sequence). The junction had 7 bases not matched to a gene; V was cut back by 0 bases and J by 7 bases. The CDR3 runs 16 residues. The DNA of the CDR3 is TGTGCCAGCAGCTTGGGGGCTAGCGGGGGACAGAATGAGCAGTTCTTC. Translating it yields CASSLGASGGQNEQFF.

This clone appeared a few times. The chain couples TRBV3-1 (or the pseudogene TRBV3-2) to TRBJ1-6; D call uncertain. The CDR3 sequence is 14 residues long. V was clipped by 5 bases and J by 5 bases, with 10 bases between them. CDR1 is LGHDT, CDR2 YNNKEL, per germline (reference sequence). CDR3 region: CASSFFSNNSPLHF. The CDR3 DNA reads as TGTGCCAGCAGCTTTTTTTCGAATAATTCACCCCTCCACTTT.

V and J are TRBV5-4 and TRBJ2-3, with unresolved D. Germline V gene sequence: CDR1 SGHNT, CDR2 YYREEE (reference sequence). The CDR3 loop spans 14 amino acids. Trimming cost V 0 bases and J 4 bases, with 9 bases left between them. For the CDR3, the DNA is TGTGCCAGCAGCTTGGAGGTCCGAGCAGATACGCAGTATTTT. Translated: CASSLEVRADTQYF.

This chain uses TRBV20-1 with TRBJ2-3, with 7 bases identical to TRBD1. V gave up 3 bases and J gave up 1 base; unmatched junction bases: 7. Per germline, CDR1 DFQATT and CDR2 SNEGSKA (reference sequence). The CDR3 extends over 15 amino acids. CDR3 amino acids: CSASYEGAGTDTQYF. In DNA form, the CDR3 reads TGCAGTGCTAGTTATGAGGGGGCGGGCACAGATACGCAGTATTTT.